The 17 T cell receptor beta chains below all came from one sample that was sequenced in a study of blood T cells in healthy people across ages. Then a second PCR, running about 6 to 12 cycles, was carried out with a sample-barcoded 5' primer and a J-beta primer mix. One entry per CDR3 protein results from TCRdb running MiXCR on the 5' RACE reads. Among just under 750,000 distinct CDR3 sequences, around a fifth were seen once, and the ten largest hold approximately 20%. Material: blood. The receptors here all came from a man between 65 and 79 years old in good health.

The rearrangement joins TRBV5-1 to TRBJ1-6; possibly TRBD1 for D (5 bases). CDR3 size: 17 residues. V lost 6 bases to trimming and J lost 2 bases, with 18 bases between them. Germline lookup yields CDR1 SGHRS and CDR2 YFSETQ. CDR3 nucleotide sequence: TGCGCCAGCACCTACGGGACGGACCTGACCTATAATTCACCCCTCCACTTT. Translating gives CASTYGTDLTYNSPLHF.

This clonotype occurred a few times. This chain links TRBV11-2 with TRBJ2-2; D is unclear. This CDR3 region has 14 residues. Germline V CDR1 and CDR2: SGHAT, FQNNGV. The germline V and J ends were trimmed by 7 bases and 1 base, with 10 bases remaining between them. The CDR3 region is CASKPRGNTGELFF. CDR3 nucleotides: TGTGCCAGCAAACCTAGAGGGAACACCGGGGAGCTGTTTTTT.

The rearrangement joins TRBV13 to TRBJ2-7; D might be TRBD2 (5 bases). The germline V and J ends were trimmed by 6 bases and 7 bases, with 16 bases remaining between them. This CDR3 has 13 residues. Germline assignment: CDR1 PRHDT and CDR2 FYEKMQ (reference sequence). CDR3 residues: CASSPRGGREQYF. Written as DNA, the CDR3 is TGTGCCAGCAGTCCTCGGGGTGGGAGAGAGCAGTACTTC.

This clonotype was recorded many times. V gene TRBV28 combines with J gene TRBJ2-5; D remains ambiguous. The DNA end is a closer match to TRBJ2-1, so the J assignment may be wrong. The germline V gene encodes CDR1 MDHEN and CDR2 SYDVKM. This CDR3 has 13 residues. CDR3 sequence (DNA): TGTGCCAGCAGTCTGCACCACCGGAATGAGCAGTTCTTC. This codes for CASSLHHRNEQFF.

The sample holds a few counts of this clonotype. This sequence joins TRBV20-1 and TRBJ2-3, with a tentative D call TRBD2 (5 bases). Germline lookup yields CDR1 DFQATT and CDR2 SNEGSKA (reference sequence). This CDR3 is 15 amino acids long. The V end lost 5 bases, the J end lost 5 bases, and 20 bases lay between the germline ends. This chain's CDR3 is CSAPLGLNSGDTQYF. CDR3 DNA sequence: TGCAGTGCTCCCCTCGGGCTGAACAGCGGAGATACGCAGTATTTT.

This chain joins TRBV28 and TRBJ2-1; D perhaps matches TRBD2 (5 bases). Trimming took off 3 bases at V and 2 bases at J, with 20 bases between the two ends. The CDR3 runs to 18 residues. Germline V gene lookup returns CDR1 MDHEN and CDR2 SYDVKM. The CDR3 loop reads CASSLPTQLVQTYNEQFF. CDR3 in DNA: TGTGCCAGCAGTTTGCCCACCCAACTAGTTCAGACCTACAATGAGCAGTTCTTC. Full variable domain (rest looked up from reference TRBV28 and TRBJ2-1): DVKVTQSSRYLVKRTGEKVFLECVQDMDHENMFWYRQDPGLGLRLIYFSYDVKMKEKGDIPEGYSVSREKKERFSLILESASTNQTSMYLCASSLPTQLVQTYNEQFFGPGTRLTVL.

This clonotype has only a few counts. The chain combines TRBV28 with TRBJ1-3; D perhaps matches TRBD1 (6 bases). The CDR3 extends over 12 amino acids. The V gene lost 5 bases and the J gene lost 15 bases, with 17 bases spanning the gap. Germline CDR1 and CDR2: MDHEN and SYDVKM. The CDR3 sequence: CASSLRTAPKYF. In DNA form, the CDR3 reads TGTGCCAGCAGTCTCCGGACAGCCCCTAAATATTTT.

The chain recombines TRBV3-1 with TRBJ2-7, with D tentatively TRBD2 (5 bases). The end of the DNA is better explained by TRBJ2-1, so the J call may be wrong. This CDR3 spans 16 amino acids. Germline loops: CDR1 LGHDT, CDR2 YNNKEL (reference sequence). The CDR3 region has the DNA TGTGCCAGCAGCCAAGACTTGCAGACTGGAGGCAATGAGCAGTTCTTC. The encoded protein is CASSQDLQTGGNEQFF.

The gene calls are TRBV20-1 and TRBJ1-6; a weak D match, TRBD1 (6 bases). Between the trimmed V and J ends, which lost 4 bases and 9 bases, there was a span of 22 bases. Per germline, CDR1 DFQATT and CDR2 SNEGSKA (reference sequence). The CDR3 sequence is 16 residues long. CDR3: CSATPSARGRLSPLHF. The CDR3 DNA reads TGCAGTGCTACGCCATCTGCCAGGGGCCGTCTTTCACCCCTCCACTTT.

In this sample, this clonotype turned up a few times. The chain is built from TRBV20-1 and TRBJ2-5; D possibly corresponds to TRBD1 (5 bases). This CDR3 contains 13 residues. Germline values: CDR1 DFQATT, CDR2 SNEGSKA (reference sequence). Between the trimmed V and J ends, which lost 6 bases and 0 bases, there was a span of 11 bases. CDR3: CSAPPTDQETQYF. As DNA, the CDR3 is TGCAGTGCCCCCCCGACAGACCAAGAGACCCAGTACTTC.

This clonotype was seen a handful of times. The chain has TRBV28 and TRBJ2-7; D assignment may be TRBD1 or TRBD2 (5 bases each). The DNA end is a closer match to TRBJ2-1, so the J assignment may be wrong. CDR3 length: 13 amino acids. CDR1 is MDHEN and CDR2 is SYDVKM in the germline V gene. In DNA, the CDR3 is TGTGCCAGCAGTACCGGGACCCTCAATGAGCAGTTCTTC. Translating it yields CASSTGTLNEQFF.

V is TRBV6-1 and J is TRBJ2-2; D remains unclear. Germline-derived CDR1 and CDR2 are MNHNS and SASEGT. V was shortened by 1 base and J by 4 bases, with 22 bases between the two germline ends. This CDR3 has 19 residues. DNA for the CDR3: TGTGCCAGCAGTGAAGTCATGTCCGCGACACCCTTGGGCACCGGGGAGCTGTTTTTT. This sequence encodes CASSEVMSATPLGTGELFF.

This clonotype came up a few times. The CDR3 here is CSAIPPGRSNEKLFF. The CDR3 DNA reads as TGCAGTGCGATACCCCCGGGACGGTCGAATGAAAAACTGTTTTTT. The chain has TRBV20-1 and TRBJ1-4; possibly TRBD1 for D (5 bases). The CDR3 has 15 residues. The germline gives CDR1 DFQATT, CDR2 SNEGSKA (reference sequence). The ends were cut back, 6 bases at V and 5 bases at J, with 19 bases in the middle.

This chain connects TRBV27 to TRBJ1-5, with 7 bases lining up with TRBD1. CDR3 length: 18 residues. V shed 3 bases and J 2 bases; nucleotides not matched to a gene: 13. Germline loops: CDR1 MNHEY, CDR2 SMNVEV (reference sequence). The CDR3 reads CASSFRDPTGVGNQPQHF. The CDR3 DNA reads TGTGCCAGCAGTTTTAGGGACCCAACAGGGGTCGGCAATCAGCCCCAGCATTTT.

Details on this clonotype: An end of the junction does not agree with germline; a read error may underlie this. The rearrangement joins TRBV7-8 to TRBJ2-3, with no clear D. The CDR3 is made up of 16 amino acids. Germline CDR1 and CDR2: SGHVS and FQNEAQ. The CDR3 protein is CASSLVDSLPTDTRYF. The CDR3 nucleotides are TGTGCCAGCAGCTTAGTTGACTCACTCCCCACAGATACGCGGTATTTT.

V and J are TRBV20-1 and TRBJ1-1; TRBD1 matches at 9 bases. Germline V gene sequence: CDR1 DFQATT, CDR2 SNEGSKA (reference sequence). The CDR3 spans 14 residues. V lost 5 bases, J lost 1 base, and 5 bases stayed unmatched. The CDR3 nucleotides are TGCAGTGCTTTGGGACAGGGTGGGAACACTGAAGCTTTCTTT. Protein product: CSALGQGGNTEAFF.

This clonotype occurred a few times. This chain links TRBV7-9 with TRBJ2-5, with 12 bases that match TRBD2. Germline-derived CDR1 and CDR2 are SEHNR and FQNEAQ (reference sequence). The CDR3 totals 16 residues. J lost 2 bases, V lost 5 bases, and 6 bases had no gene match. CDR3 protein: CASSVGLAGLQETQYF. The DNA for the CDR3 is TGTGCCAGCAGCGTCGGACTAGCGGGGTTACAAGAGACCCAGTACTTC.